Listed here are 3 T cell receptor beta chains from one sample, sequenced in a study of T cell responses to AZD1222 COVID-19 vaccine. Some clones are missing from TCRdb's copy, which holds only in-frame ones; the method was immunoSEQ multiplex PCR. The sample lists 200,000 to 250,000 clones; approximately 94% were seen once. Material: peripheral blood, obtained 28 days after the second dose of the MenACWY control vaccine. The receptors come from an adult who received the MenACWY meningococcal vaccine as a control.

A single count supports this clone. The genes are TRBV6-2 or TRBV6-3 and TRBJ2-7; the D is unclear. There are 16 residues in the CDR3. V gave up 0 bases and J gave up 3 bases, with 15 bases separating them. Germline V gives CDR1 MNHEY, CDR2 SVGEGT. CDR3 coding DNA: TGTGCCAGCAGTTACTCGAGGCCTGTACGCAGCTACGAGCAGTACTTC. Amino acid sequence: CASSYSRPVRSYEQYF.

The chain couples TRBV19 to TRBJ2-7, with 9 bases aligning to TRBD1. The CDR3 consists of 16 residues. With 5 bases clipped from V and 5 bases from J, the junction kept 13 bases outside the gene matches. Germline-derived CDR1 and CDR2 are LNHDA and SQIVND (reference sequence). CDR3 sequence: CASSPTRTGVGDEQYF. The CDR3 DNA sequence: TGTGCCAGTAGTCCGACGCGGACAGGGGTAGGTGACGAGCAGTACTTC. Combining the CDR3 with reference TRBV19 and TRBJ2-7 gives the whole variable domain DGGITQSPKYLFRKEGQNVTLSCEQNLNHDAMYWYRQDPGQGLRLIYYSQIVNDFQKGDIAEGYSVSREKKESFPLTVTSAQKNPTAFYLCASSPTRTGVGDEQYFGPGTRLTVT.

CDR3 loop: CASSLAEPYNEQFF. CDR3 coding DNA: TGTGCCAGCAGTTTAGCGGAGCCCTACAATGAGCAGTTCTTC. The chain is built from TRBV28 and TRBJ2-1; D is ambiguous. The germline V gene has CDR1 MDHEN and CDR2 SYDVKM. The CDR3 is 14 residues long. Deletions cut 2 bases from V and 2 bases from J, with 7 bases between.